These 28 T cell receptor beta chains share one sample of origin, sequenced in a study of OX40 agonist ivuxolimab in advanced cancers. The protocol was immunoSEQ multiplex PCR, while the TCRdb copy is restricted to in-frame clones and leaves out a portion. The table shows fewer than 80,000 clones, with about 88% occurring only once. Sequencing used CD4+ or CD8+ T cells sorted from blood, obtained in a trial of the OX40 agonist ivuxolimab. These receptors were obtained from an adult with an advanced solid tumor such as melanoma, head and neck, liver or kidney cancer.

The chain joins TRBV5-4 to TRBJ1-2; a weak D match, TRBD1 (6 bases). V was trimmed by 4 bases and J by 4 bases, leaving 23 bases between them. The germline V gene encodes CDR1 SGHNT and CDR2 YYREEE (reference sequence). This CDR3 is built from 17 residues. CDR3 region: CASSRRGVKDRLYGYTF. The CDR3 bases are TGTGCCAGCAGCCGGAGGGGGGTCAAGGACAGACTCTATGGCTACACCTTC. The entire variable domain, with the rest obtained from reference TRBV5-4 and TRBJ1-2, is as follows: ETGVTQSPTHLIKTRGQQVTLRCSSQSGHNTVSWYQQALGQGPQFIFQYYREEENGRGNFPPRFSGLQFPNYSSELNVNALELDDSALYLCASSRRGVKDRLYGYTFGSGTRLTVV.

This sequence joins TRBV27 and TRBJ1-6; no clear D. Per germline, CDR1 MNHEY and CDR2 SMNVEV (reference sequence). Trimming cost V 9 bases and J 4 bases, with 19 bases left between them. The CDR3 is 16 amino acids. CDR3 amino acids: CASRSRPTEYNSPLHF. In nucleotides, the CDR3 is TGTGCCAGTAGATCCCGCCCGACGGAATATAATTCACCCCTCCACTTT.

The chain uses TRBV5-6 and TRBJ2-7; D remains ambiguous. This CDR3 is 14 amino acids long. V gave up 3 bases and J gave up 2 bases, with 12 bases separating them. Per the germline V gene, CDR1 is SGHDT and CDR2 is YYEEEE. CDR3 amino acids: CASSSMTQTYEQYF. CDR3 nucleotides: TGTGCCAGCAGCTCAATGACACAAACCTACGAGCAGTACTTC.

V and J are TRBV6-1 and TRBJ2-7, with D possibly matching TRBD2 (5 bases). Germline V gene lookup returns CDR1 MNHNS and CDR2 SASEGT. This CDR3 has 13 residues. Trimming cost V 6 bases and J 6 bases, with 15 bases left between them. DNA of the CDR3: TGTGCCAGCAGCCCCGACGGGATTCGCGAGCAGTACTTC. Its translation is CASSPDGIREQYF.

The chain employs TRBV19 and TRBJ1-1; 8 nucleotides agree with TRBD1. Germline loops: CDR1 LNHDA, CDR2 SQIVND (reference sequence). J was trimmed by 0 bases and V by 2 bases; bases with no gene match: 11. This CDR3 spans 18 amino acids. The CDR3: CASSIPLGRQGMNTEAFF. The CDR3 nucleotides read TGTGCCAGTAGTATACCCCTGGGTAGACAGGGGATGAACACTGAAGCTTTCTTT.

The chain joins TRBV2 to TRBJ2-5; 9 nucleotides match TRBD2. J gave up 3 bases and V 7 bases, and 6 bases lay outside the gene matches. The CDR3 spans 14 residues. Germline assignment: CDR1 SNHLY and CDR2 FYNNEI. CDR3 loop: CASKKGLAEETQYF. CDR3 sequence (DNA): TGTGCCAGCAAAAAGGGACTAGCCGAAGAGACCCAGTACTTC.

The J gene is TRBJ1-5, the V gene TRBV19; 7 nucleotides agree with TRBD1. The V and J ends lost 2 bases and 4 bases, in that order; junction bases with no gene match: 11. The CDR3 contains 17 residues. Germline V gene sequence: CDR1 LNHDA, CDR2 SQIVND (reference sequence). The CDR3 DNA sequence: TGTGCCAGTAGTATAAGGAAGGGGGCGCGGGGTAATCAGCCCCAGCATTTT. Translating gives CASSIRKGARGNQPQHF.

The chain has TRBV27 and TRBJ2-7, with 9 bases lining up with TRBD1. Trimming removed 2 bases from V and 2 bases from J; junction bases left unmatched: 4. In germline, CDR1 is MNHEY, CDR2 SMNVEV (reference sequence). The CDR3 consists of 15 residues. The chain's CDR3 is CASSLDRGSPYEQYF. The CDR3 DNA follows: TGTGCCAGCAGTTTAGACAGGGGGAGCCCCTACGAGCAGTACTTC.

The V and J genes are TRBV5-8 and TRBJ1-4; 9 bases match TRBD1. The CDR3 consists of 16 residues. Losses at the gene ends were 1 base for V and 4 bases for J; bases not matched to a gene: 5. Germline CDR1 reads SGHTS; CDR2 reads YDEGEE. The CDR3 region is CASSLLPGQGNEKLFF. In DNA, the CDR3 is TGTGCCAGCAGCTTGCTCCCGGGACAGGGTAATGAAAAACTGTTTTTT.

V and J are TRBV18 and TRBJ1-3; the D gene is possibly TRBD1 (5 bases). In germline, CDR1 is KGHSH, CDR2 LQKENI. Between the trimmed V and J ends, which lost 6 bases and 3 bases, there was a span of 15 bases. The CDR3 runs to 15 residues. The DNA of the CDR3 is TGTGCCAGCTCCACCGGGGGTGGAATTGGAAACACCATATATTTT. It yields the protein CASSTGGGIGNTIYF.

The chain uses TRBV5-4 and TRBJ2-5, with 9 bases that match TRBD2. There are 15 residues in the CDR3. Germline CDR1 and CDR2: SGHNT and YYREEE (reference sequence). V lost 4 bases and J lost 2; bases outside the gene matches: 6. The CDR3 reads CASSLVSGGQETQYF. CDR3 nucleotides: TGTGCCAGCAGCCTTGTTAGCGGGGGACAAGAGACCCAGTACTTC.

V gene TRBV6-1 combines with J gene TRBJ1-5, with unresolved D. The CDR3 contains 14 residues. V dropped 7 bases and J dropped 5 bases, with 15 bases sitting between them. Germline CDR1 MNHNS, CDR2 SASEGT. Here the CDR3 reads CASTSAGNHQPQHF. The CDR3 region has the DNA TGTGCCAGCACCTCGGCAGGCAACCATCAGCCCCAGCATTTT.

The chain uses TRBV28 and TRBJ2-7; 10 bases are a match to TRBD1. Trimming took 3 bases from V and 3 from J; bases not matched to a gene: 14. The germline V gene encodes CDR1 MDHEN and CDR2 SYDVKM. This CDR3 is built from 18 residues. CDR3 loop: CASSLEIRGTGDSYEQYF. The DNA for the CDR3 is TGTGCCAGCAGTTTGGAAATCCGGGGGACAGGGGACAGCTACGAGCAGTACTTC.

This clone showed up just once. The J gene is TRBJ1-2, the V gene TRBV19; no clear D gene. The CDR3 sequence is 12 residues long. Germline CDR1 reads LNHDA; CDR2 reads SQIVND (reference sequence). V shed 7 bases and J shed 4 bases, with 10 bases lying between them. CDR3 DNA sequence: TGTGCCAGTATGAAAGCTACCTATGGCTACACCTTC. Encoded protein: CASMKATYGYTF. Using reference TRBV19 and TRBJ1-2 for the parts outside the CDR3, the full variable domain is DGGITQSPKYLFRKEGQNVTLSCEQNLNHDAMYWYRQDPGQGLRLIYYSQIVNDFQKGDIAEGYSVSREKKESFPLTVTSAQKNPTAFYLCASMKATYGYTFGSGTRLTVV.

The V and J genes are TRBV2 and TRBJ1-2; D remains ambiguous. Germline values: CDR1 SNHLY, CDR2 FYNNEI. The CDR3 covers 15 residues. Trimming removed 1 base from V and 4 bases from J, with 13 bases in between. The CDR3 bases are TGTGCCAGCAGTGAAGGAGTGGGAGTGGGCTATGGCTACACCTTC. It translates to CASSEGVGVGYGYTF.

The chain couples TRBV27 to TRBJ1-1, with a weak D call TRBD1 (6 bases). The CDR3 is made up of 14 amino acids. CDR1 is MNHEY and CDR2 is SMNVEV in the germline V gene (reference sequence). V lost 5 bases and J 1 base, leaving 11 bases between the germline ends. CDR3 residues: CASSGNRANTEAFF. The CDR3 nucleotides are TGTGCCAGCAGTGGCAACAGGGCGAACACTGAAGCTTTCTTT.

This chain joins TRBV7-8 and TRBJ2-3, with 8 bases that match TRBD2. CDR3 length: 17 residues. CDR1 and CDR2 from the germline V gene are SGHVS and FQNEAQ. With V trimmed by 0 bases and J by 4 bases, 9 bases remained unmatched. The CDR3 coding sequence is TGTGCCAGCAGCTTAGCCCCCGCCCGCGGGGGGTCAGATACGCAGTATTTT. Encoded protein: CASSLAPARGGSDTQYF.

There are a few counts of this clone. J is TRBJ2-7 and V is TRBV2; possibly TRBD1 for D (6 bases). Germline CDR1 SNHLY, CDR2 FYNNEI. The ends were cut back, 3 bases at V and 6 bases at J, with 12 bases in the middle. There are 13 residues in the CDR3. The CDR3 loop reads CASSEWGLSEQYF. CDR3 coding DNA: TGTGCCAGCAGTGAGTGGGGGCTATCCGAGCAGTACTTC.

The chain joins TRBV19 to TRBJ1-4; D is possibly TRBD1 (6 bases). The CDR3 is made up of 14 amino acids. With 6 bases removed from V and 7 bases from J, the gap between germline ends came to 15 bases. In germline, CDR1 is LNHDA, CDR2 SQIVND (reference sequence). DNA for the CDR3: TGTGCCAGTAGCTCACAGGGAATACGTGAAAAACTGTTTTTT. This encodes CASSSQGIREKLFF.

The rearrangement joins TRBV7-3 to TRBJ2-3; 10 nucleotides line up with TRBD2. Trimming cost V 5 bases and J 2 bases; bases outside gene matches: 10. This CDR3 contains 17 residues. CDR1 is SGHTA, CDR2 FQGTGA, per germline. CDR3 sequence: CASSPQGLAGDTDTQYF. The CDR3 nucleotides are TGTGCCAGCAGCCCCCAAGGGCTAGCGGGGGACACAGATACGCAGTATTTT. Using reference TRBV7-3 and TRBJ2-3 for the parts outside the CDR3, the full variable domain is GAGVSQTPSNKVTEKGKYVELRCDPISGHTALYWYRQSLGQGPEFLIYFQGTGAADDSGLPNDRFFAVRPEGSVSTLKIQRTERGDSAVYLCASSPQGLAGDTDTQYFGPGTRLTVL.

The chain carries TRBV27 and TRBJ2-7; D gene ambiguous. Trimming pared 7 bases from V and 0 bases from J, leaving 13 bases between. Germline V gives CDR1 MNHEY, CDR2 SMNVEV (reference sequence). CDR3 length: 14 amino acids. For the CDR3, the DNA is TGTGCCAGCATGCGGCGAACCAGCTCCTACGAGCAGTACTTC. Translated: CASMRRTSSYEQYF.

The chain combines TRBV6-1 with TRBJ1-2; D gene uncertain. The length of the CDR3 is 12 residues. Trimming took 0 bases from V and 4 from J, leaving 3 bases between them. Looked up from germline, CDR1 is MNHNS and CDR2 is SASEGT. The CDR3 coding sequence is TGTGCCAGCAGTGAAGCCCCCTATGGCTACACCTTC. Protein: CASSEAPYGYTF.

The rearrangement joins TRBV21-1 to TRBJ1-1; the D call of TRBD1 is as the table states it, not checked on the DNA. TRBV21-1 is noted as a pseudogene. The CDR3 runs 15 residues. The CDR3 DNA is TGTGCCAGCAGCCCACGGACAGGGAGGGACACTGAAGCTTTCTTT. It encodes CASSPRTGRDTEAFF.

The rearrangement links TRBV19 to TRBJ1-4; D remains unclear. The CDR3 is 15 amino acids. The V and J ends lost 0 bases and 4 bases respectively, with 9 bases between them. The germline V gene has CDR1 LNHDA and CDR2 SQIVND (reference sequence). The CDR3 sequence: CASSIEKSFNEKLFF. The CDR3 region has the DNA TGTGCCAGTAGTATAGAAAAGTCGTTTAATGAAAAACTGTTTTTT.

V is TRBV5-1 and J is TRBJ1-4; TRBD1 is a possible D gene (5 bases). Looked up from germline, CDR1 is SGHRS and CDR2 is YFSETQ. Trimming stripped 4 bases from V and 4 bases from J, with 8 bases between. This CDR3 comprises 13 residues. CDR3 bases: TGCGCCAGCAGCCGGGGGAATAATGAAAAACTGTTTTTT. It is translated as CASSRGNNEKLFF.

The CDR3 coding sequence is TGTGCCAGCAGCCGGGACCAAGGGCGATACAATGAGCAGTTCTTC. Its translation: CASSRDQGRYNEQFF. V and J are TRBV11-2 and TRBJ2-1; D might be TRBD1 or TRBD2, each matching 5 bases. Germline V gene lookup returns CDR1 SGHAT and CDR2 FQNNGV. V lost 5 bases and J lost 4, with 15 bases in between. The CDR3 has 15 residues.

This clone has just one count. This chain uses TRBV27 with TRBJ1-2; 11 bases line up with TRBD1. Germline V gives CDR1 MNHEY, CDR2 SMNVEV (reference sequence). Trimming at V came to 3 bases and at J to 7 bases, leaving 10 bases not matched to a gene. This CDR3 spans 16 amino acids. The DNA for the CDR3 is TGTGCCAGCAGTTTCCCCGGGGACAGGGGGGCGGGTGGCTACACCTTC. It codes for CASSFPGDRGAGGYTF.

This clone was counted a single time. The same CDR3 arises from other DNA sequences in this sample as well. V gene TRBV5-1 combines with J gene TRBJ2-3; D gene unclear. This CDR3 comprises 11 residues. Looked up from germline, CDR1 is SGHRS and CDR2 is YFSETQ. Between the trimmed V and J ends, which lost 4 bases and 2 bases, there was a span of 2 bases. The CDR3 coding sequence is TGCGCCAGCAGCCTCACAGATACGCAGTATTTT. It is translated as CASSLTDTQYF. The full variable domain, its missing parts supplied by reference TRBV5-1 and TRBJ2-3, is KAGVTQTPRYLIKTRGQQVTLSCSPISGHRSVSWYQQTPGQGLQFLFEYFSETQRNKGNFPGRFSGRQFSNSRSEMNVSTLELGDSALYLCASSLTDTQYFGPGTRLTVL.